A single sample gave rise to the 27 T cell receptor beta chains below, sequenced in a study of identifying expanded T cells in peripheral blood. Profiling relied on immunoSEQ multiplex PCR, and the TCRdb table lists in-frame clones only, not all of them. There are 50,000 or so clones in the sample; 89% occur only once, and about 3.7% lies in the top ten. Sequencing was performed on blood. Receptor source: a person aged 18 to 75 in good health.

This clone has only one observation. V gene TRBV6-6 combines with J gene TRBJ2-7; 7 nucleotides align to TRBD1. Germline CDR1 and CDR2: MNHNY and SVGAGI (reference sequence). This CDR3 comprises 14 residues. The J segment lost 4 bases and the V segment lost 0 bases, leaving 3 bases of the junction unmatched. CDR3: CASSYSSGGYEQYF. CDR3 coding DNA: TGTGCCAGCAGTTACTCGTCAGGGGGTTACGAGCAGTACTTC.

By sample fraction, this clone is medium-sized (0.01 to 0.1%). The chain couples TRBV5-1 to TRBJ1-2, with D possibly TRBD1 on 6 matching bases. This CDR3 has 13 amino acids. The germline gives CDR1 SGHRS, CDR2 YFSETQ. V shed 2 bases and J shed 3 bases, with 8 bases lying between them. The CDR3 nucleotides read TGCGCCAGCAGCTTAAGGACAGACTATGGCTACACCTTC. Its protein is CASSLRTDYGYTF. Full variable domain (missing parts from reference TRBV5-1 and TRBJ1-2): KAGVTQTPRYLIKTRGQQVTLSCSPISGHRSVSWYQQTPGQGLQFLFEYFSETQRNKGNFPGRFSGRQFSNSRSEMNVSTLELGDSALYLCASSLRTDYGYTFGSGTRLTVV.

This chain links TRBV2 with TRBJ2-5; D is tentatively TRBD1 or TRBD2 (5 bases each). CDR3 size: 15 residues. Trimming stripped 2 bases from V and 3 bases from J, with 13 bases between. The germline V gene has CDR1 SNHLY and CDR2 FYNNEI. In DNA form, the CDR3 reads TGTGCCAGCAGTGAAAATTGGGGGTCCGAAGAGACCCAGTACTTC. It translates to CASSENWGSEETQYF. The whole variable domain, filled in from reference TRBV2 and TRBJ2-5, reads EPEVTQTPSHQVTQMGQEVILRCVPISNHLYFYWYRQILGQKVEFLVSFYNNEISEKSEIFDDQFSVERPDGSNFTLKIRSTKLEDSAMYFCASSENWGSEETQYFGPGTRLLVL.

CDR3 bases: TGTGCCAGCAGTCCGGGACTAGCGGGAGATCAGGGCGAGCAGTACTTC. Protein: CASSPGLAGDQGEQYF. This chain uses TRBV7-7 with TRBJ2-7; the match to TRBD2 covers 14 bases. With 6 bases clipped from V and 6 bases from J, the junction kept 10 bases outside the gene matches. Germline V gene lookup returns CDR1 SSHAT and CDR2 FNYEAQ (reference sequence). CDR3 length: 16 amino acids.

In DNA, the CDR3 is TGTGCCAGCAGTTGGGGAGTTACGGGTGAGCAGTTCTTC. Amino acid sequence: CASSWGVTGEQFF. The chain uses TRBV27 and TRBJ2-1, with D possibly being TRBD2 (5 bases). The V end lost 4 bases, the J end lost 9 bases, and 13 bases lay between the germline ends. Germline V lookup: CDR1 MNHEY, CDR2 SMNVEV (reference sequence). The CDR3 extends over 13 amino acids.

The chain employs TRBV5-1 and TRBJ2-7, with a possible D match to TRBD2 (5 bases). The CDR3 extends over 16 amino acids. CDR1 and CDR2 from the germline V gene are SGHRS and YFSETQ. V was pared by 0 bases and J by 0 bases, with 13 bases between. CDR3 protein: CASSLAWRPSSYEQYF. CDR3 nucleotide sequence: TGCGCCAGCAGCTTGGCCTGGAGGCCCAGCTCCTACGAGCAGTACTTC.

Written as DNA, the CDR3 is TGTGCCAGCTCACCAGGCCTGACAGGGGTGGGCTACGAGCAGTACTTC. This codes for CASSPGLTGVGYEQYF. The J gene is TRBJ2-7, the V gene TRBV18; 8 bases align to TRBD1. This CDR3 comprises 16 residues. V lost 2 bases, J lost 3 bases, and 9 bases stayed unmatched. Germline CDR1 is KGHSH and CDR2 is LQKENI.

CDR3 nucleotide sequence: TGTGCCAGCTCACCACAAGGACAAGGGCAGCCCCAGCATTTT. Its translation is CASSPQGQGQPQHF. The rearrangement joins TRBV18 to TRBJ1-5; tentatively, D is TRBD1 (5 bases). The CDR3 sequence is 14 residues long. CDR1 and CDR2 (germline): KGHSH, LQKENI. V was pared by 1 base and J by 7 bases, with 11 bases between. The full variable domain, with the rest looked up from reference TRBV18 and TRBJ1-5, is NAGVMQNPRHLVRRRGQEARLRCSPMKGHSHVYWYRQLPEEGLKFMVYLQKENIIDESGMPKERFSAEFPKEGPSILRIQQVVRGDSAAYFCASSPQGQGQPQHFGDGTRLSIL.

V and J are TRBV5-1 and TRBJ2-2; 7 bases agree with TRBD1. This CDR3 is built from 15 residues. V was clipped by 1 base and J by 7 bases; unmatched bases: 7. Germline CDR1 reads SGHRS; CDR2 reads YFSETQ. The CDR3 here is CASSLFTGAGGELFF. The CDR3 DNA reads as TGCGCCAGCAGCTTGTTCACAGGGGCGGGCGGGGAGCTGTTTTTT.

This clone was counted a single time. The gene calls are TRBV7-2 and TRBJ2-7; 8 nucleotides match TRBD2. With V trimmed by 4 bases and J by 2 bases, 7 bases remained unmatched. The CDR3 runs 15 residues. Per the germline V gene, CDR1 is SGHTA and CDR2 is FQGNSA. The CDR3 protein is CASSSAVGGAYEQYF. CDR3 DNA sequence: TGTGCCAGCAGCTCTGCTGTCGGGGGGGCCTACGAGCAGTACTTC.

The count of this clone is one. The chain links TRBV21-1 to TRBJ1-2; TRBD1 reflects the table's D call only, with no check against the DNA. TRBV21-1 is flagged as a pseudogene. The CDR3 totals 20 residues. CDR3 amino acids: CASSKATDRLLSRANYGYTF. The CDR3 nucleotides are TGTGCCAGCAGCAAAGCTACGGACAGATTGTTAAGTCGAGCTAACTATGGCTACACCTTC.

V and J are TRBV10-3 and TRBJ2-1, with D hard to call. The CDR3 sequence is 14 residues long. Germline V lookup: CDR1 ENHRY, CDR2 SYGVKD. V lost 0 bases and J 9 bases, leaving 12 bases between the germline ends. The DNA of the CDR3 is TGTGCCATCAGTGAGTCATTAGCTGCGAGTGAGCAGTTCTTC. This sequence encodes CAISESLAASEQFF.

This clone was counted between two and nine times. This chain uses TRBV28 with TRBJ2-4, with D possibly TRBD1 on 8 matching bases. Trimming pared 5 bases from V and 0 bases from J, leaving 11 bases between. Germline loops: CDR1 MDHEN, CDR2 SYDVKM. The length of the CDR3 is 15 residues. The CDR3 DNA reads as TGTGCCAGCAGTCACAGGGGGGGAGCCAAAAACATTCAGTACTTC. It translates to CASSHRGGAKNIQYF.

The gene calls are TRBV28 and TRBJ2-7; 7 positions match TRBD1. Trimming removed 5 bases from V and 0 bases from J; junction bases left unmatched: 4. The CDR3 is 14 amino acids. CDR1 is MDHEN, CDR2 SYDVKM, per germline. This chain's CDR3 is CASSRDSASYEQYF. As DNA, the CDR3 is TGTGCCAGCAGTCGGGACAGTGCCTCCTACGAGCAGTACTTC.

This chain uses TRBV28 with TRBJ2-3; D not resolved. Germline CDR1 reads MDHEN; CDR2 reads SYDVKM. The CDR3 has 12 amino acids. V was cut by 5 bases and J by 6 bases, with 9 bases left in between. The CDR3 DNA sequence: TGTGCCAGCAGTCCCCCGCGGGATACGCAGTATTTT. Its protein is CASSPPRDTQYF.

The chain uses TRBV14 and TRBJ2-2, with D perhaps assigned TRBD1 or TRBD2 (6 bases each). The CDR3 consists of 15 residues. V was clipped by 3 bases and J by 2 bases, with 10 bases between them. Germline V lookup: CDR1 SGHDN, CDR2 FVKESK. CDR3 loop: CASSQRGVNTGELFF. The CDR3, as DNA: TGTGCCAGCAGCCAGAGGGGGGTTAACACCGGGGAGCTGTTTTTT.

This clone was detected only once. The chain combines TRBV14 with TRBJ2-2, with unresolved D. This CDR3 is built from 14 residues. Between the trimmed V and J ends, which lost 1 base and 1 base, there was a span of 4 bases. Germline V lookup: CDR1 SGHDN, CDR2 FVKESK. The CDR3 bases are TGTGCCAGCAGCCAAGTCAGGAACACCGGGGAGCTGTTTTTT. Translation gives CASSQVRNTGELFF.

The V and J genes are TRBV27 and TRBJ2-7; a weak D match, TRBD1 (6 bases). The CDR3 loop spans 13 amino acids. CDR1 and CDR2 from the germline V gene are MNHEY and SMNVEV (reference sequence). Trimming pared 10 bases from V and 2 bases from J, leaving 15 bases between. The CDR3 DNA reads TGTGCCACCCAGCGGACAGACCCCTACGAGCAGTACTTC. Protein product: CATQRTDPYEQYF.

This chain links TRBV7-8 with TRBJ2-2; TRBD2 agrees at 7 bases. The germline gives CDR1 SGHVS, CDR2 FQNEAQ. V trimming: 5 bases; J trimming: 2 bases; junction bases outside the gene matches: 5. The CDR3 has 15 residues. Here the CDR3 DNA reads TGTGCCAGCAGCATAAGCGGGACCAACACCGGGGAGCTGTTTTTT. Encoded protein: CASSISGTNTGELFF.

This rearrangement joins TRBV7-8 to TRBJ2-3; no clear D gene. The V and J ends lost 5 bases and 4 bases respectively, with 10 bases between them. Germline CDR1 is SGHVS and CDR2 is FQNEAQ. The CDR3 loop spans 13 amino acids. The CDR3 here is CASSAPKADTQYF. The CDR3 DNA is TGTGCCAGCAGCGCACCGAAAGCAGATACGCAGTATTTT.

This rearrangement joins TRBV9 to TRBJ2-3; D might be TRBD2 (6 bases). Trimming removed 4 bases from V and 4 bases from J, with 16 bases in between. The CDR3 spans 15 residues. Germline V gives CDR1 SGDLS, CDR2 YYNGEE. The CDR3 here is CASSPYGSGADTQYF. The CDR3 DNA sequence: TGTGCCAGCAGCCCCTACGGGAGTGGGGCAGATACGCAGTATTTT.

Comments on this clone: At one of its ends the junction is not consistent with the germline gene, which may arise from a read error. This chain links TRBV19 with TRBJ1-1; TRBD1 aligns across 10 bases. CDR1 and CDR2 from the germline V gene are LNHDA and SQIVND (reference sequence). The CDR3 has 16 amino acids. The CDR3 loop reads CASSNPAGQGNAEAFF. The CDR3 DNA reads as TGTGCCAGTAGTAATCCCGCGGGACAGGGGAACGCTGAAGCTTTCTTT.

The V call is TRBV4-3, the J call TRBJ1-6; D unresolved. Trimming pared 1 base from V and 5 bases from J, leaving 9 bases between. Germline V CDR1 and CDR2: LGHNA, YSLEER. The CDR3 has 15 residues. Here the CDR3 DNA reads TGCGCCAGCAGCCAAGGGGTTACAGATAATTCACCCCTCCACTTT. Translating gives CASSQGVTDNSPLHF.

The gene calls are TRBV10-1 and TRBJ2-7; D may be TRBD1 or TRBD2 (5 bases each). V dropped 0 bases and J dropped 3 bases, with 9 bases sitting between them. Per germline, CDR1 WNHNN and CDR2 SYGVQD (reference sequence). This CDR3 has 14 amino acids. In DNA form, the CDR3 reads TGCGCCAGCAGTGAGTCGAGGGGAAGCTACGAGCAGTACTTC. Translating gives CASSESRGSYEQYF.

The rearrangement joins TRBV27 to TRBJ2-1; D is uncertain. CDR1 and CDR2 from the germline V gene are MNHEY and SMNVEV (reference sequence). The V gene lost 6 bases and the J gene lost 2 bases, with 14 bases spanning the gap. This CDR3 region has 15 residues. The CDR3 protein is CASSLRVFAYNEQFF. The CDR3 DNA sequence: TGTGCCAGCAGCTTACGGGTATTTGCCTACAATGAGCAGTTCTTC.

V and J are TRBV27 and TRBJ2-1, with no clear D. Trimming cost V 4 bases and J 8 bases, with 15 bases left between them. The CDR3 is made up of 14 amino acids. Germline CDR1 MNHEY, CDR2 SMNVEV (reference sequence). The CDR3 nucleotides read TGTGCCAGCAGTTCCCCTCTGGCTCCCCATGAGCAGTTCTTC. Its translation: CASSSPLAPHEQFF.

V usage is TRBV6-5 and J usage is TRBJ2-5, with 8 bases that match TRBD1. Germline V gene sequence: CDR1 MNHEY, CDR2 SVGAGI. The length of the CDR3 is 14 residues. Germline trimming cut 6 bases from V and 5 bases from J; bases unmatched to any gene: 8. CDR3 protein: CASRRQGIQETQYF. The CDR3 region has the DNA TGTGCCAGCAGACGACAGGGGATTCAGGAGACCCAGTACTTC.